This T cell receptor beta chain emerged from a study of tumor and adjacent non-tumor tissue in lung cancer listed by TCRdb under 2018. Study-level background: The cohort included more than nine adenocarcinoma, a couple of squamous cell carcinoma and 1 small cell lung cancer patients. Approximately 31 paired specimens, one tumor and one normal lung sample per patient, were profiled by TCRbeta CDR3 sequencing. Ages among the 15 or so patients ranged from roughly 30 to 76 years, there were around 10 men and 5 women, and disease was at TNM stage I to III. Sequencing produced approximately 130 million productive TCRbeta reads in total, an average of about 4 million reads per sample. The study compared bulk TCRbeta repertoires between lung tumor tissue and matched distant non-tumor lung tissue from approximately 14 lung cancer patients.

The CDR3 starts with the cysteine, ends with the phenylalanine, and has 12 residues. The kept DNA is CDR3 alone, 36 bases in frame from the first base. CDR1 and CDR2 were assigned from the germline V gene as MNHNS and SASEGT. The junction carries 5 bases between V and J, which are trimmed by 3 bases and 4 bases respectively. RNA was extracted from bulk unsorted tissue and checked for quality with a NanoDrop ND-1000 and an Agilent 2100. Newly diagnosed lung cancer patients without prior chemotherapy who had been admitted for thoracic surgery in China between August and November 2014 were enrolled as donors. Patients who had received previous radiotherapy or chemotherapy, or who had another concurrent cancer, were excluded from the study. Pieces of surgical tissue measuring about 1-2 cm3 were kept in RNAlater solution and stored at -80 degrees C until use. Note on this clonotype: This receptor's antigen is unknown. Base qualities were left out, and no much larger clone turns up one base away.

On the study overall, not on this receptor specifically: The top 100 clones accounted for a significantly larger cumulative portion of the repertoire in normal lung than in tumor tissue. Peripheral blood was not sequenced, so blood TCRbeta repertoires in these lung cancer patients were not examined. TCR diversity was significantly higher in younger patients, and greater tumor TCR diversity was associated with shorter overall survival and shorter disease-free survival. TCR diversity (inverse Simpson) was significantly higher in tumor than in normal lung tissue (roughly 430 vs 170, P = 0.0075, Mann-Whitney U test). Neither the sequencing platform nor unique molecular identifiers are named or mentioned anywhere in the methods. The cohort had only around 14 patients, and the authors noted that larger samples and more detailed clinical data are needed.

Libraries came from multiplex PCR. The run used an Illumina HiSeq 2500. TCRbeta libraries were built by three rounds of nested PCR using primers (Table S4), following protocols modified from ARM-PCR. Before sequencing, PCR products of 200-500 bp were cut from the gel and purified using the QIAquick gel extraction kit. Per the authors' processing: Reads were cleaned with Trimmomatic, merged with FLASH into complete CDR3 sequences, and assigned to V(D)J germline segments with MiTCR. Clonal diversity was calculated as the inverse Simpson's index using VDJtools. A read counted as productive if the sequence was in-frame and lacked a premature stop codon. Through fastp at Q25 and MiXCR, TCRdb rebuilt clones from the public reads, retaining in-frame beta chains. Each CDR3 protein appears once, grouped with its most common genes and DNA. The V and J calls follow TCRdb's processing rather than the paper's. The sample table holds 60,000 to 85,000 distinct CDR3 sequences, of which over 75% were seen once. The top ten hold approximately 12% of the sample.

The sample taken for sequencing was lung tumor tissue. Recombination linked TRBV6-1 to TRBJ2-3; possibly the D gene is TRBD2, per 5 matching bases. The receptor was isolated from a woman between 50 and 59 years old with non-small cell lung cancer. For the CDR3, the sequence is CASSEEADTQYF. Here is the DNA: TGTGCCAGCAGTGAGGAGGCAGATACGCAGTATTTT.